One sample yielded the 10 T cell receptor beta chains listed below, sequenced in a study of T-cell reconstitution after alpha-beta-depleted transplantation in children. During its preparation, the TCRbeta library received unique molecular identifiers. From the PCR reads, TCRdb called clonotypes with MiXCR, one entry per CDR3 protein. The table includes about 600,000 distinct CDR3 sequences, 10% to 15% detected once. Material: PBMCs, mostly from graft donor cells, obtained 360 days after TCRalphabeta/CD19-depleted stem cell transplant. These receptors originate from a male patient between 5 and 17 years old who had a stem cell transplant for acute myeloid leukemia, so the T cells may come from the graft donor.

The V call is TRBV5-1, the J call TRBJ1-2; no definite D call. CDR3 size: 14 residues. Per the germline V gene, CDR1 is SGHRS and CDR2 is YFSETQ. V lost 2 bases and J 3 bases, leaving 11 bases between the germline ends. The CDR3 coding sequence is TGCGCCAGCAGCTTAGGTGGGGTAGACTATGGCTACACCTTC. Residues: CASSLGGVDYGYTF.

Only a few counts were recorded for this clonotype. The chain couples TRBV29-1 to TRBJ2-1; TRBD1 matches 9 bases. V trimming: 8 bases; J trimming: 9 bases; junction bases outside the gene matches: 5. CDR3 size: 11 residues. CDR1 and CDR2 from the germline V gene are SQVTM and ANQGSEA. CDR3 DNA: TGCAGCCCGGGACAGGGCAGTGAGCAGTTCTTC. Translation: CSPGQGSEQFF.

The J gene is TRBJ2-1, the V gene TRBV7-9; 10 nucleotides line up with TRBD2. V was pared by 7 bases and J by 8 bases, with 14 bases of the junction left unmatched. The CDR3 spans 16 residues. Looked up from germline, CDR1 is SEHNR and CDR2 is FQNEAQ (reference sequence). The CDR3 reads CASTPQKAGGPDEQFF. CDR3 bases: TGTGCCAGCACCCCCCAAAAAGCGGGAGGGCCTGATGAGCAGTTCTTC.

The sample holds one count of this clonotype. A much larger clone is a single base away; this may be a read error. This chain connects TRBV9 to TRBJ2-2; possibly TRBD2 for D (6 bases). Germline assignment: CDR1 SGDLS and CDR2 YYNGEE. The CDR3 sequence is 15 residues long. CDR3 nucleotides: TGTGCCAGCAGCGTAGGTAGGGACTCCCCCGGGGAGCTGTCTTTT. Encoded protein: CASSVGRDSPGELSF. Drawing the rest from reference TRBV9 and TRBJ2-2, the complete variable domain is DSGVTQTPKHLITATGQRVTLRCSPRSGDLSVYWYQQSLDQGLQFLIQYYNGEERAKGNILERFSAQQFPDLHSELNLSSLELGDSALYFCASSVGRDSPGELSFGEGSRLTVL.

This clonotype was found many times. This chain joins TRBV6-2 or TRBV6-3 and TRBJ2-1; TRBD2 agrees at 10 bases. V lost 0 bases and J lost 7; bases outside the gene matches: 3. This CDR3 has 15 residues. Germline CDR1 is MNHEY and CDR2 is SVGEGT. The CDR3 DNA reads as TGTGCCAGCAGTTACTCGGTAGCGGGAGGTAATGAGCAGTTCTTC. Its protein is CASSYSVAGGNEQFF.

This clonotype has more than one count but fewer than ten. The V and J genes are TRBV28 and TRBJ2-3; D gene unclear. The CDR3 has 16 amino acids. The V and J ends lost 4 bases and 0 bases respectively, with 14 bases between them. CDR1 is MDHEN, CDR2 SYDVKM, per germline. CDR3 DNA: TGTGCCAGCAGTTCCCTTTGGCAAGCCAGCACAGATACGCAGTATTTT. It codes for CASSSLWQASTDTQYF.

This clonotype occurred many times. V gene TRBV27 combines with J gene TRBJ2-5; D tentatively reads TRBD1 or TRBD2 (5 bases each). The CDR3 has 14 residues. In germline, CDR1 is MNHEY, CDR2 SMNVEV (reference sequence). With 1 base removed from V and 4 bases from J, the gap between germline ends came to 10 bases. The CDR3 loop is CASSLWGSGETQYF. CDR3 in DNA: TGTGCCAGCAGTTTATGGGGGAGCGGAGAGACCCAGTACTTC.

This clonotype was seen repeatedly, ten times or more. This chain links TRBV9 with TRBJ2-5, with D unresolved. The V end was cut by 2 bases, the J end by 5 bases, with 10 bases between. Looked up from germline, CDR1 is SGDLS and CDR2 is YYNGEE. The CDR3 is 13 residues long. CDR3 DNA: TGTGCCAGCAGCGTCGATAGTTTGGAGACCCAGTACTTC. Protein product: CASSVDSLETQYF.

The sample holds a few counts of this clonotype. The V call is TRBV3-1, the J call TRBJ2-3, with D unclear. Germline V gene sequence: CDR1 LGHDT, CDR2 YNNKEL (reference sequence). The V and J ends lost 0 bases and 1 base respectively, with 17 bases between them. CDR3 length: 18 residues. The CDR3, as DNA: TGTGCCAGCAGCCAAGATCTCAGGCCCATCCCTGGCACAGATACGCAGTATTTT. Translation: CASSQDLRPIPGTDTQYF.

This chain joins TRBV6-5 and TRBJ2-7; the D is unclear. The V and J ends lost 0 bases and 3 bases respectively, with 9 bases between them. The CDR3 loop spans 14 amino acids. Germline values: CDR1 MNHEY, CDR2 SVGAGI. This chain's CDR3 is CASSYSSRNYEQYF. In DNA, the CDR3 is TGTGCCAGCAGTTACTCGAGCAGGAACTACGAGCAGTACTTC.